This T cell receptor beta chain is from a study of control samples from healthy donors and cancer patients. The repertoire was sequenced with immunoSEQ multiplex PCR; TCRdb's copy has only in-frame clones and lacks some. The sample gives around 110,000 clones, more than 85% of which show up once; approximately 2.5% is in the top ten. The CDR3 runs 15 residues. V lost 6 bases and J lost 4, with 19 bases in between. Germline CDR1 SGDLS, CDR2 YYNGEE. This receptor was obtained from a young man in good health. This sequence joins TRBV9 and TRBJ1-2, with D perhaps matching TRBD1 (5 bases). Material for sequencing was blood. The CDR3 nucleotides are TGTGCCAGCACCAAATCGGGGGGAGGGACCTATGGCTACACCTTC. Translating it yields CASTKSGGGTYGYTF.